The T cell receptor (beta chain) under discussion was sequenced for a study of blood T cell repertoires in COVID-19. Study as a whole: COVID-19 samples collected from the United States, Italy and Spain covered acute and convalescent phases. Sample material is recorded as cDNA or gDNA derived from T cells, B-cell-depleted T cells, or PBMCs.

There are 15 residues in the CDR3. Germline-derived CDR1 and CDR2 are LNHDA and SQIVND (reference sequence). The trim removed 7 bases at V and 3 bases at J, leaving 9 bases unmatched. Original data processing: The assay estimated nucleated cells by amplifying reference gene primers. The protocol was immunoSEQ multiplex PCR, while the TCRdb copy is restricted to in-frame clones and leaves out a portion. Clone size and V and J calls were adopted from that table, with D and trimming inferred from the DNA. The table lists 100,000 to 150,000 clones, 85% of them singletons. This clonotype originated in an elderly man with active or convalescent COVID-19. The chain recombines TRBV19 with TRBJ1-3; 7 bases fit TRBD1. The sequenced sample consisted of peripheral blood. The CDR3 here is CASTKGQSLGNTIYF. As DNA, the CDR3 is TGTGCCAGTACCAAGGGACAGAGCCTTGGAAACACCATATATTTT.